This T cell receptor beta chain stems from a study of blood T cell repertoires in COVID-19. Study-level background: Samples of COVID-19 (acute and convalescent) were obtained from the United States, Italy and Spain. PBMCs, B-cell-depleted T cells, or T cells were the source of the cDNA or gDNA that made up the material.

This clone appeared once. This CDR3 is built from 14 residues. Germline V gives CDR1 SGHDT, CDR2 YYEEEE. The V and J ends lost 1 base and 7 bases, in that order; junction bases with no gene match: 4. Clones were sequenced by immunoSEQ multiplex PCR, and TCRdb holds only the in-frame ones, with some missing. The sample yields about 100,000 clones, roughly 80% seen once. The rearrangement uses TRBV5-6 and TRBJ1-5; 8 bases are shared with TRBD1. Material for sequencing was peripheral blood. The TCR comes from a man in his 60s with acute or convalescent COVID-19. CDR3 loop: CASSLTGGHQPQHF. Here the CDR3 DNA reads TGTGCCAGCAGCTTGACAGGGGGGCACCAGCCCCAGCATTTT.